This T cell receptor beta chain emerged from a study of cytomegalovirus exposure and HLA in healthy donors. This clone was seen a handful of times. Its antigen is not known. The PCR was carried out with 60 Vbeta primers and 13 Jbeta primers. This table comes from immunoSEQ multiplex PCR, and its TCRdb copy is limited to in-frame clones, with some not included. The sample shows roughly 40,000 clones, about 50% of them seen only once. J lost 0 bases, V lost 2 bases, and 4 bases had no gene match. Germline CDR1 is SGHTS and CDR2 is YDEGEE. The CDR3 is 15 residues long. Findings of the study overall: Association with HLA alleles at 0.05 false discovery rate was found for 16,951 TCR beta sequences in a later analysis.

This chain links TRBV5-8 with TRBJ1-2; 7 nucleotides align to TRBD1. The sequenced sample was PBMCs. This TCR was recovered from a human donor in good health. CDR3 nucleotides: TGTGCCAGCAGCTTCCCCGGGACAGCTAACTATGGCTACACCTTC. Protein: CASSFPGTANYGYTF.